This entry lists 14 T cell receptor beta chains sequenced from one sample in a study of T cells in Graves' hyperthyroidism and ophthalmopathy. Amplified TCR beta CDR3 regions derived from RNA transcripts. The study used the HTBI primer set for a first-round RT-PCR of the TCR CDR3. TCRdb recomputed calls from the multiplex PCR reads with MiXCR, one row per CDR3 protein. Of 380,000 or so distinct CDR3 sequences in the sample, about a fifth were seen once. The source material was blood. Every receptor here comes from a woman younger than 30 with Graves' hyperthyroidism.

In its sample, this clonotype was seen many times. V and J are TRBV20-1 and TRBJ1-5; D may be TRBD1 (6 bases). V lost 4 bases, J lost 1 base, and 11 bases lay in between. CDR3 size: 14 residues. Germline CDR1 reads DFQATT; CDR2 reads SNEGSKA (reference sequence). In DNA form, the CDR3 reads TGCAGTGCTATCACAGGGTCCAGCAATCAGCCCCAGCATTTT. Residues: CSAITGSSNQPQHF.

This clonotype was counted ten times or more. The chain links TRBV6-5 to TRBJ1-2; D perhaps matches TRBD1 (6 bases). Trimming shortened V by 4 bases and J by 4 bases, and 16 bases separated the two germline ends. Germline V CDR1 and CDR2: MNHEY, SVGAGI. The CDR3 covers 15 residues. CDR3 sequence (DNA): TGTGCCAGCAGTTCTACAGGGCGTTTAAGCTATGGCTACACCTTC. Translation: CASSSTGRLSYGYTF.

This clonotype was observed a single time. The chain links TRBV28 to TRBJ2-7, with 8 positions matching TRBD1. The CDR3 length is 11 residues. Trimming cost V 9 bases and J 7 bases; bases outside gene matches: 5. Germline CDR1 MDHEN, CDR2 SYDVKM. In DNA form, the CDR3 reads TGTGCCAGTCAGACAGGGGTTGAGCAGTACTTC. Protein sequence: CASQTGVEQYF.

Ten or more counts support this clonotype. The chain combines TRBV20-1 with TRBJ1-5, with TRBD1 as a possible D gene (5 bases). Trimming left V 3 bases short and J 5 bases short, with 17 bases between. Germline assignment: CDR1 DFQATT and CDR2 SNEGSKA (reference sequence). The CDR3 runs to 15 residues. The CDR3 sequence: CSARDKDPLDQPQHF. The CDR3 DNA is TGCAGTGCTAGGGACAAAGACCCTTTAGATCAGCCCCAGCATTTT.

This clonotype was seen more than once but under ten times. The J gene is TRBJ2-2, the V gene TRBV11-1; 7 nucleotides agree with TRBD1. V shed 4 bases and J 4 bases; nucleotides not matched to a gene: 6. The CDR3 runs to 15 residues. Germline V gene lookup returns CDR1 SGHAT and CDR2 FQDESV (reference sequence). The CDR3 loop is CASSWEQGPTGELFF. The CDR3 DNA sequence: TGTGCCAGCAGCTGGGAACAGGGGCCCACCGGGGAGCTGTTTTTT.

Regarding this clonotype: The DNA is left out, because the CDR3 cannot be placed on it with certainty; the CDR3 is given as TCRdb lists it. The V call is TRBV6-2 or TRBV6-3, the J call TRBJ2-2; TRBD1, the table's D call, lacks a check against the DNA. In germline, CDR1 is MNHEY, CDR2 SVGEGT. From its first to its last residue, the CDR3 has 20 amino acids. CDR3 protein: CASSYGPRTGVYFGAGELFF.

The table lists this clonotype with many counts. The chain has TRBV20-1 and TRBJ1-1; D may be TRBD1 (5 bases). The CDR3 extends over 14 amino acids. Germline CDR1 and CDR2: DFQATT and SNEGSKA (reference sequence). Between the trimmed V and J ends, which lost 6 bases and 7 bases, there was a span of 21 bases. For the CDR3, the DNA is TGCAGTGCCGGTGATATCCGGGACTGGGGTGAAGCTTTCTTT. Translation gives CSAGDIRDWGEAFF.

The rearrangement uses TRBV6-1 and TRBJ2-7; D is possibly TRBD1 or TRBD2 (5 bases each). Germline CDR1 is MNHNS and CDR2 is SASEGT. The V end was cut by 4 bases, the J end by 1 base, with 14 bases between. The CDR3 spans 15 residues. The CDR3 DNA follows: TGTGCCAGCAGTGTGGGAGTCGGACAATCCTACGAGCAGTACTTC. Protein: CASSVGVGQSYEQYF.

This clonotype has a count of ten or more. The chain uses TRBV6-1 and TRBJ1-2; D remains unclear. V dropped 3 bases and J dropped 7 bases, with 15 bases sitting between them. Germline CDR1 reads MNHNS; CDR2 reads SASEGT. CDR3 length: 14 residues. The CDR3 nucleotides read TGTGCCAGCAGTGATGGGGAAGGGTTCTCTGGCTACACCTTC. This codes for CASSDGEGFSGYTF.

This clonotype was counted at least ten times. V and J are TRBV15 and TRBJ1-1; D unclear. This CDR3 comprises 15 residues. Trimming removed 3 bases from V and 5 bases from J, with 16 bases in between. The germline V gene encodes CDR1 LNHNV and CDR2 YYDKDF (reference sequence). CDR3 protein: CATSRPGLTGTEAFF. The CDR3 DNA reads TGTGCCACCAGCAGGCCCGGACTCACGGGGACTGAAGCTTTCTTT.

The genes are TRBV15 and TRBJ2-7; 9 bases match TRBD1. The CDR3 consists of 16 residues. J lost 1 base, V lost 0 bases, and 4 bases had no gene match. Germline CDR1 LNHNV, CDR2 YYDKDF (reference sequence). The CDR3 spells CATSRDRGTGSYEQYF. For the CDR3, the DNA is TGTGCCACCAGCAGAGATAGAGGGACAGGGTCCTACGAGCAGTACTTC.

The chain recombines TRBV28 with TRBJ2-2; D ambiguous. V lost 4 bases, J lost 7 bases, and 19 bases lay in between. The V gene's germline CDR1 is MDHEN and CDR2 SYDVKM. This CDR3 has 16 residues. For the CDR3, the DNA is TGTGCCAGCAGTTCCACAGACGGGCTTCATTACGGGGAGCTGTTTTTT. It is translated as CASSSTDGLHYGELFF.

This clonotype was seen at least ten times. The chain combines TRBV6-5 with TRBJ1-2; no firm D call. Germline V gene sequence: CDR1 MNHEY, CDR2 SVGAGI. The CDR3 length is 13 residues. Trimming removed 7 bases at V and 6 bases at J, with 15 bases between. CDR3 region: CASTRGGWDGYTF. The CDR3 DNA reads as TGTGCCAGCACCCGTGGAGGCTGGGATGGCTACACCTTC.

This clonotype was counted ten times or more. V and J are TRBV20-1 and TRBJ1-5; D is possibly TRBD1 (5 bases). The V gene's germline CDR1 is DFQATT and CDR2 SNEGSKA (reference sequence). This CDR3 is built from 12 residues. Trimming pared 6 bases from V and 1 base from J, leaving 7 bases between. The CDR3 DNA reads TGCAGTGCCAGGGAGAGCAATCAGCCCCAGCATTTT. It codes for CSARESNQPQHF.